This T cell receptor (beta chain) derives from a study of T cell responses to AZD1222 COVID-19 vaccine. Regarding the study as a whole: Seropositivity was recorded at baseline in only a handful of AZD1222 recipients. Possibly, clonal diversity was underestimated; donors were largely white British and included more females. Reports indicate that nearly half of spike-specific TCRs are directed at unmutated variant regions.

About this clone itself: Its antigen is unidentified.

Sequenced by immunoSEQ multiplex PCR; TCRdb stores in-frame clones only, minus some. The data show roughly 150,000 clones, around 87% seen once. This CDR3 region has 13 residues. V lost 3 bases and J lost 0, with 5 bases in between. Per germline, CDR1 SEHNR and CDR2 FQNEAQ (reference sequence). This chain joins TRBV7-9 and TRBJ1-1; D uncertain. Sequenced here: peripheral blood, sampled 28 days after the second AZD1222 dose. The TCR comes from an adult who received the AZD1222 COVID-19 vaccine. The chain's CDR3 is CASSFTVNTEAFF. DNA of the CDR3: TGTGCCAGCAGCTTTACAGTGAACACTGAAGCTTTCTTT.